The following is a TCR beta chain sequence with its context. Its antigen is undetermined. Clones were sequenced by immunoSEQ multiplex PCR, and TCRdb holds only the in-frame ones, with some missing. In the table there are 110,000 to 150,000 clones, approximately 92% of which are singletons. The data belong to a study of T cell responses to AZD1222 COVID-19 vaccine. The wider study: Both about-4-week and about-12-week second-dose recipients were combined. Whole-study results and caveats: Females made up more of the donors, who were largely white British, and clonal diversity may have come out too low. Reports indicate that nearly half of spike-specific TCRs are directed at unmutated variant regions.

Germline V gives CDR1 SGHNT, CDR2 YYREEE (reference sequence). The CDR3 totals 17 residues. V lost 0 bases and J lost 4; bases outside the gene matches: 11. The sequenced sample was peripheral blood, obtained on day 0 of AZD1222 vaccination. The chain uses TRBV5-4 and TRBJ2-5; TRBD2 aligns across 8 bases. This TCR was recovered from an adult in good health. CDR3: CASSLDFFGGGGETQYF. CDR3 nucleotide sequence: TGTGCCAGCAGCTTGGATTTTTTCGGGGGGGGAGGAGAGACCCAGTACTTC.